Listed here are 29 T cell receptor beta chains from one sample, sequenced in a study of blood T cell repertoires in COVID-19. Only in-frame clones appear in the TCRdb table, and some are missing; sequencing was by immunoSEQ multiplex PCR. The repertoire holds over 100,000 clones, with about four fifths as singletons. The sample was peripheral blood. The source is a woman between 55 and 75 years old with active or convalescent COVID-19.

The gene calls are TRBV6-2 or TRBV6-3 and TRBJ2-3, with TRBD2 identical over 15 bases. Germline CDR1 reads MNHEY; CDR2 reads SVGEGT. With V trimmed by 2 bases and J by 0 bases, 6 bases remained unmatched. The CDR3 loop spans 19 amino acids. The CDR3 DNA is TGTGCCAGCAGTTACCCGCTCGGGACTAGCGGGAGGAGCACAGATACGCAGTATTTT. Protein: CASSYPLGTSGRSTDTQYF.

The rearrangement joins TRBV30 to TRBJ2-5; 8 bases fit TRBD2. Germline loops: CDR1 GTSNPN, CDR2 SVGIG (reference sequence). V lost 4 bases to trimming and J lost 3 bases; unmatched junction nucleotides: 16. This CDR3 region has 17 residues. The DNA for the CDR3 is TGTGCCTGGACTGAGGCCATAACAGCGGGAGTAGAAGAGACCCAGTACTTC. It yields the protein CAWTEAITAGVEETQYF.

This clone has a handful of counts. The chain links TRBV7-9 to TRBJ1-1; D is possibly TRBD1 (5 bases). Trimming shortened V by 5 bases and J by 0 bases, and 16 bases separated the two germline ends. CDR3 length: 16 residues. From germline, CDR1 is SEHNR and CDR2 FQNEAQ (reference sequence). CDR3 amino acids: CASSAPGGVVNTEAFF. In DNA form, the CDR3 reads TGTGCCAGCAGCGCTCCCGGGGGTGTTGTGAACACTGAAGCTTTCTTT.

The chain couples TRBV10-3 to TRBJ2-3; TRBD2 matches 8 bases. Germline V CDR1 and CDR2: ENHRY, SYGVKD. The CDR3 extends over 15 amino acids. V gave up 10 bases and J gave up 0 bases; unmatched junction bases: 9. CDR3 sequence (DNA): TGTGCCAGTATAGCGGGGCCGACTAGCACAGATACGCAGTATTTT. This gives the protein CASIAGPTSTDTQYF.

The rearrangement uses TRBV5-4 and TRBJ2-5; D call uncertain. Germline assignment: CDR1 SGHNT and CDR2 YYREEE (reference sequence). The CDR3 contains 14 residues. V shed 0 bases and J shed 1 base, with 7 bases lying between them. CDR3 sequence reads: CASSLDPVQETQYF. The CDR3 DNA reads TGTGCCAGCAGCTTGGATCCAGTCCAAGAGACCCAGTACTTC.

This chain connects TRBV5-1 to TRBJ2-3, with D hard to call. The CDR3 is 15 amino acids. The V gene lost 0 bases and the J gene lost 0 bases, with 8 bases spanning the gap. The germline CDR1 and CDR2 sequences are SGHRS and YFSETQ. CDR3 sequence: CASSLELPSTDTQYF. The DNA for the CDR3 is TGCGCCAGCAGCTTGGAGCTCCCTAGCACAGATACGCAGTATTTT.

This chain uses TRBV24-1 with TRBJ2-1, with D possibly TRBD2 on 5 matching bases. Germline V gene sequence: CDR1 KGHDR, CDR2 SFDVKD. Trimming left V 7 bases short and J 9 bases short, with 15 bases between. The CDR3 sequence is 13 residues long. DNA of the CDR3: TGTGCCACCAGCTCCCGGGGTTGGGGTGAGCAGTTCTTC. Translated, it gives CATSSRGWGEQFF.

This clone was counted once. The chain has TRBV27 and TRBJ2-4; D is ambiguous. CDR1 is MNHEY and CDR2 is SMNVEV in the germline V gene (reference sequence). The V gene lost 5 bases and the J gene lost 3 bases, with 11 bases spanning the gap. CDR3 length equals 14 residues. CDR3 in amino acids: CASSDRVGKNIQYF. CDR3 in DNA: TGTGCCAGCAGTGACCGGGTTGGCAAAAACATTCAGTACTTC.

The rearrangement joins TRBV7-2 to TRBJ1-3; D may be TRBD1 (5 bases). This CDR3 is built from 16 residues. The V gene lost 5 bases and the J gene lost 4 bases, with 18 bases spanning the gap. Germline V gene lookup returns CDR1 SGHTA and CDR2 FQGNSA. The CDR3 bases are TGTGCCAGCAGCGCCCAGACAGTGCGATTAGGAAACACCATATATTTT. It specifies CASSAQTVRLGNTIYF.

The rearrangement uses TRBV28 and TRBJ1-1; the D gene is possibly TRBD1 (5 bases). Trimming shortened V by 5 bases and J by 5 bases, and 18 bases separated the two germline ends. The germline gives CDR1 MDHEN, CDR2 SYDVKM. This CDR3 contains 15 residues. The CDR3 spells CASSPNQARGTEAFF. CDR3 DNA sequence: TGTGCCAGCAGTCCGAATCAAGCGCGGGGGACTGAAGCTTTCTTT.

V gene TRBV19 combines with J gene TRBJ2-1, with 12 bases matching TRBD2. The CDR3 is made up of 15 amino acids. Trimming cost V 5 bases and J 8 bases; bases outside gene matches: 7. CDR1 is LNHDA, CDR2 SQIVND, per germline (reference sequence). DNA for the CDR3: TGTGCCAGTAGTGCCCTAGCGGGGGGGCTGGATGAGCAGTTCTTC. It codes for CASSALAGGLDEQFF.

The chain has TRBV7-6 and TRBJ1-3; D not resolved. This CDR3 comprises 15 residues. V lost 4 bases and J lost 0, with 10 bases in between. CDR1 and CDR2 from the germline V gene are SGHVS and FNYEAQ. The CDR3 reads CASSSGIFSGNTIYF. CDR3 coding DNA: TGTGCCAGCAGCTCCGGGATATTCTCTGGAAACACCATATATTTT.

This clone was seen more than once but under ten times. V is TRBV3-1 (or the pseudogene TRBV3-2) and J is TRBJ1-2; D ambiguous. The V end lost 0 bases, the J end lost 6 bases, and 5 bases lay between the germline ends. CDR3 length: 12 amino acids. Germline V lookup: CDR1 LGHDT, CDR2 YNNKEL (reference sequence). CDR3 coding DNA: TGTGCCAGCAGCCAAGATTATAATGGCTACACCTTC. This codes for CASSQDYNGYTF.

The chain employs TRBV29-1 and TRBJ1-4, with D possibly matching TRBD1 (5 bases). Per germline, CDR1 SQVTM and CDR2 ANQGSEA. The CDR3 length is 14 residues. V lost 2 bases and J 7 bases, leaving 14 bases between the germline ends. The CDR3 reads CSVESRTQPEKLFF. The CDR3 DNA reads TGCAGCGTTGAAAGTAGGACACAACCTGAAAAACTGTTTTTT. The full variable domain, in which reference TRBV29-1 and TRBJ1-4 provide the parts outside the CDR3, is SAVISQKPSRDICQRGTSLTIQCQVDSQVTMMFWYRQQPGQSLTLIATANQGSEATYESGFVIDKFPISRPNLTFSTLTVSNMSPEDSSIYLCSVESRTQPEKLFFGSGTQLSVL.

This chain joins TRBV28 and TRBJ1-4; 8 nucleotides align to TRBD1. Germline V gene data show CDR1 as MDHEN and CDR2 as SYDVKM. Germline trimming cut 2 bases from V and 7 bases from J; bases unmatched to any gene: 6. This CDR3 has 15 amino acids. CDR3 in amino acids: CASSLRRTGTEKLFF. CDR3 DNA sequence: TGTGCCAGCAGTTTAAGGCGGACAGGGACTGAAAAACTGTTTTTT.

The CDR3 DNA reads TGTGCCAGCAGTTCGCGCCGGGGACAGGGGGCTATTGGCTACACCTTC. Encoded protein: CASSSRRGQGAIGYTF. The chain uses TRBV28 and TRBJ1-2; 12 nucleotides match TRBD1. The CDR3 totals 16 residues. V lost 4 bases, J lost 7 bases, and 10 bases stayed unmatched. Germline CDR1 and CDR2: MDHEN and SYDVKM.

V is TRBV28 and J is TRBJ2-7; 10 nucleotides agree with TRBD2. CDR1 MDHEN and CDR2 SYDVKM come from the germline V gene. The J segment lost 6 bases and the V segment lost 2 bases, leaving 4 bases of the junction unmatched. The CDR3 has 14 residues. The CDR3 bases are TGTGCCAGCAGTTTAGAGCGGGAGGGCCGCGAGCAGTACTTC. Its protein is CASSLEREGREQYF.

The chain carries TRBV5-6 and TRBJ2-1; D is ambiguous. This CDR3 is 16 amino acids long. V lost 8 bases and J lost 0, with 18 bases in between. Per germline, CDR1 SGHDT and CDR2 YYEEEE. CDR3 loop: CASGISFSSSYNEQFF. The CDR3 nucleotides are TGTGCCAGTGGCATTAGCTTTTCGAGCTCCTACAATGAGCAGTTCTTC.

The chain employs TRBV6-6 and TRBJ1-5; no reliable D call. Germline V gene data show CDR1 as MNHNY and CDR2 as SVGAGI (reference sequence). V lost 5 bases, J lost 3 bases, and 5 bases lay in between. The CDR3 is made up of 12 amino acids. CDR3 sequence: CASSRNNQPQHF. CDR3 DNA sequence: TGTGCCAGCAGTCGTAACAATCAGCCCCAGCATTTT.

This sequence joins TRBV28 and TRBJ1-2, with D maybe TRBD1 (6 bases). Germline V lookup: CDR1 MDHEN, CDR2 SYDVKM. The CDR3 contains 9 residues. V was pared by 8 bases and J by 8 bases, with 6 bases between. In nucleotides, the CDR3 is TGTGCCAGCGGACAGGGCTACACCTTC. This gives the protein CASGQGYTF.

The chain uses TRBV5-1 and TRBJ2-1; weak D call: TRBD1 (5 bases). The V end lost 3 bases, the J end lost 6 bases, and 7 bases lay between the germline ends. The CDR3 has 12 residues. The germline V gene has CDR1 SGHRS and CDR2 YFSETQ. The CDR3 here is CASSYQGNEQFF. In nucleotides, the CDR3 is TGCGCCAGCAGCTACCAGGGCAATGAGCAGTTCTTC.

The genes are TRBV10-3 and TRBJ1-1; 9 positions agree with TRBD1. J gave up 6 bases and V 2 bases, and 4 bases lay outside the gene matches. The length of the CDR3 is 14 residues. Germline assignment: CDR1 ENHRY and CDR2 SYGVKD. CDR3 nucleotides: TGTGCCATCAGTGAGACAGGGGGCTTGGCTGAAGCTTTCTTT. It encodes CAISETGGLAEAFF.

This chain uses TRBV4-2 with TRBJ2-7, with no clear D. Germline lookup yields CDR1 LGHNA and CDR2 YNFKEQ. This CDR3 has 13 amino acids. V lost 0 bases and J 4 bases, leaving 7 bases between the germline ends. The CDR3 protein is CASSQDRSYEQYV. The CDR3 DNA is TGTGCCAGCAGCCAAGATAGGAGTTACGAGCAGTACGTC.

This clone was picked up one time. The J gene is TRBJ1-6, the V gene TRBV3-1 (or the pseudogene TRBV3-2); D may be TRBD1 (6 bases). The CDR3 extends over 14 amino acids. The germline V gene has CDR1 LGHDT and CDR2 YNNKEL (reference sequence). V was shortened by 6 bases and J by 9 bases, with 15 bases between the two germline ends. CDR3 sequence: CASRNRVGISPLHF. CDR3 bases: TGTGCCAGCAGAAACAGGGTGGGTATTTCACCCCTCCACTTT.

This chain links TRBV18 with TRBJ2-2, with D maybe TRBD1 (5 bases). This CDR3 spans 14 amino acids. Germline V gives CDR1 KGHSH, CDR2 LQKENI. With 6 bases removed from V and 4 bases from J, the gap between germline ends came to 12 bases. The CDR3 reads CASSERGTTGELFF. The CDR3 coding sequence is TGTGCCAGCTCCGAAAGGGGAACCACCGGGGAGCTGTTTTTT.

The chain employs TRBV5-4 and TRBJ2-6, with no clear D. V was cut by 2 bases and J by 1 base, with 4 bases left in between. This CDR3 is 14 amino acids long. CDR1 SGHNT and CDR2 YYREEE come from the germline V gene (reference sequence). The CDR3 sequence is CASSLASGANVLTF. CDR3 coding DNA: TGTGCCAGCAGCTTAGCGTCTGGGGCCAACGTCCTGACTTTC.

The chain links TRBV19 to TRBJ1-3, with TRBD1 identical over 7 bases. The CDR3 sequence is 16 residues long. J was trimmed by 3 bases and V by 5 bases; bases with no gene match: 10. Germline loops: CDR1 LNHDA, CDR2 SQIVND (reference sequence). The CDR3 coding sequence is TGTGCCAGTAGTCCCCAGTCGACAGGGCTTGGAAACACCATATATTTT. Translated: CASSPQSTGLGNTIYF.

The rearrangement joins TRBV6-2 or TRBV6-3 to TRBJ1-2; D not certain. The V end was cut by 6 bases, the J end by 8 bases, with 19 bases between. Germline V gene lookup returns CDR1 MNHEY and CDR2 SVGEGT. The CDR3 covers 14 residues. This chain's CDR3 is CASSRDTESSGYTF. CDR3 bases: TGTGCCAGCAGCCGAGATACGGAGTCGAGCGGCTACACCTTC.

The rearrangement links TRBV19 to TRBJ2-1; the D gene is possibly TRBD2 (5 bases). Looked up from germline, CDR1 is LNHDA and CDR2 is SQIVND (reference sequence). This CDR3 spans 13 amino acids. Trimming left V 4 bases short and J 4 bases short, with 8 bases between. CDR3 residues: CASSTGLYNEQFF. The CDR3 region has the DNA TGTGCCAGTAGTACCGGACTGTACAATGAGCAGTTCTTC.